This TCR beta chain was captured by sequencing in a study of cytomegalovirus exposure and HLA in healthy donors. There are 13 residues in the CDR3. The V end lost 5 bases, the J end lost 2 bases, and 9 bases lay between the germline ends. The germline gives CDR1 SEHNR, CDR2 FQNEAQ (reference sequence). The PCR made use of 60 Vbeta and 13 Jbeta primers. This table comes from immunoSEQ multiplex PCR, and its TCRdb copy is limited to in-frame clones, with some not included. The repertoire holds under 200,000 clones, with around 77% as singletons. Study-wide findings and caveats: An analysis that was carried out later associated some 17,000 TCR beta sequences with HLA alleles at 0.05 false discovery rate.

In the case of this clone: Its antigen is not identified.

The chain recombines TRBV7-9 with TRBJ1-2; maybe TRBD1 (5 bases). The source is a man in his fifties or sixties in good health and CMV-seropositive. The sample was PBMCs. The CDR3 DNA reads TGTGCCAGCAGCCTAGAGGGGAACTATGGCTACACCTTC. Amino acids: CASSLEGNYGYTF.